This T cell receptor beta chain was profiled in a study of neurological immune-mediated disorders. As for the study in general: Secondary progressive disease was present in 3, and relapsing-remitting disease in approximately 30, of the approximately 35 multiple sclerosis patients.

Time point specified: longitudinal time-point 3. Study-level results: The repertoires of 18 of 34 multiple sclerosis patients were placed by phylogenetic grouping in a single related-CDR3 cluster, which may be a signature. Any association between clinical or MRI features and the multiple sclerosis repertoire cluster was absent.

There are a few counts of this clonotype. The antigen is not known. With 10-nucleotide random UMIs included, cDNA was synthesized by 5'RACE. One entry per CDR3 protein results from TCRdb running MiXCR on the 5' RACE reads. The table has approximately 85,000 distinct CDR3 sequences, 3.5% to 4.5% seen once. The V end was cut by 7 bases, the J end by 7 bases, with 14 bases between. The V gene's germline CDR1 is SNHLY and CDR2 FYNNEI. The CDR3 is 13 amino acids. This clonotype was obtained from an older woman with multiple sclerosis. Sequences were obtained from PBMCs. The rearrangement links TRBV2 to TRBJ1-5; no firm D call. The CDR3 loop is CASTTVKEQPQHF. Here the CDR3 DNA reads TGTGCCAGCACCACGGTTAAGGAACAGCCCCAGCATTTT. Full variable domain (missing parts from reference TRBV2 and TRBJ1-5): EPEVTQTPSHQVTQMGQEVILRCVPISNHLYFYWYRQILGQKVEFLVSFYNNEISEKSEIFDDQFSVERPDGSNFTLKIRSTKLEDSAMYFCASTTVKEQPQHFGDGTRLSIL.